The next 13 T cell receptor beta chains were all read from a single sample in a study of response to subunit inactivated influenza vaccine (dated by TCRdb to 2017 to 2018). Receptor amplification or capture employed RT-PCR. The sequencer was an Illumina HiSeq 2500. In-frame beta chains were kept once TCRdb had trimmed the public reads at Q25 with fastp and called clones with MiXCR. Here each entry gathers all rows of one CDR3 protein and keeps the most common genes and DNA. In all, the sample holds around 760,000 distinct CDR3 sequences, and more than 11% of those were seen once. Less than 9% of the sample comes from the top ten. The starting material was PBMCs from blood, obtained around 14 days before vaccination. These receptors were collected from a man aged 45-65 years who received an inactivated influenza vaccine. Donor details come from another sample of the same person, matched by shared clones.

This clonotype was seen ten or more times. This sequence joins TRBV7-9 and TRBJ2-2; D perhaps matches TRBD1 (6 bases). With 4 bases removed from V and 2 bases from J, the gap between germline ends came to 11 bases. The CDR3 has 15 amino acids. Per germline, CDR1 SEHNR and CDR2 FQNEAQ (reference sequence). This CDR3 reads CASSYGTRNTGELFF. In nucleotides, the CDR3 is TGTGCCAGCAGCTACGGGACAAGAAACACCGGGGAGCTGTTTTTT.

Many counts were recorded for this clonotype. The chain links TRBV11-2 to TRBJ1-5; tentatively, D is TRBD1 (6 bases). The CDR3 loop spans 16 amino acids. V was clipped by 0 bases and J by 3 bases, with 12 bases between them. Per the germline V gene, CDR1 is SGHAT and CDR2 is FQNNGV. CDR3 DNA: TGTGCCAGCAGCTTAGATCGGAGGGGGAACAATCAGCCCCAGCATTTT. This gives the protein CASSLDRRGNNQPQHF.

There are a few counts of this clonotype. The chain links TRBV4-2 to TRBJ2-5; TRBD2 might be the D (6 bases). V lost 3 bases and J lost 7, with 21 bases in between. This CDR3 contains 16 residues. Germline V CDR1 and CDR2: LGHNA, YNFKEQ. CDR3 residues: CASSQEGPAAPVTQYF. The CDR3, as DNA: TGTGCCAGCAGCCAGGAGGGACCAGCGGCCCCCGTGACCCAGTACTTC.

This clonotype has more than one count but fewer than ten. This chain joins TRBV20-1 and TRBJ2-7; 9 positions agree with TRBD1. The CDR3 runs to 15 residues. V lost 4 bases, J lost 6 bases, and 13 bases stayed unmatched. Germline CDR1 reads DFQATT; CDR2 reads SNEGSKA (reference sequence). CDR3 sequence reads: CSAIWPAGQGSEQYF. CDR3 DNA sequence: TGCAGTGCTATCTGGCCCGCGGGACAGGGTTCCGAGCAGTACTTC.

This clonotype was found many times. This chain joins TRBV4-2 and TRBJ2-1, with 8 bases that match TRBD1. The CDR3 extends over 18 amino acids. Germline-derived CDR1 and CDR2 are LGHNA and YNFKEQ. V shed 1 base and J 2 bases; nucleotides not matched to a gene: 10. The CDR3 sequence is CASSQVIVETGAYNEQFF. The DNA of the CDR3 is TGTGCCAGCAGCCAAGTGATAGTCGAGACAGGGGCCTACAATGAGCAGTTCTTC.

This clonotype occurred a few times. The gene calls are TRBV4-3 and TRBJ2-7, with D possibly matching TRBD2 (5 bases). Trimming took 0 bases from V and 0 from J, leaving 9 bases between them. The length of the CDR3 is 15 residues. In germline, CDR1 is LGHNA, CDR2 YSLEER. The CDR3 DNA reads as TGCGCCAGCAGCCAAGATTGGGCGGGCTCCTACGAGCAGTACTTC. This gives the protein CASSQDWAGSYEQYF.

This clonotype was observed a few times. This chain joins TRBV29-1 and TRBJ1-2; D remains unclear. CDR3 length: 13 residues. Trimming shortened V by 6 bases and J by 3 bases, and 14 bases separated the two germline ends. Germline V lookup: CDR1 SQVTM, CDR2 ANQGSEA. CDR3 region: CSVSLGMDYGYTF. Written as DNA, the CDR3 is TGCAGCGTCTCCTTGGGCATGGACTATGGCTACACCTTC.

This clonotype was seen at least ten times. The CDR3 DNA follows: TGTGCCAGCAGTGATCCGTTACTAGCGGGAGGGCAAAATGAGCAGTTCTTC. This translates into CASSDPLLAGGQNEQFF. The V gene is TRBV2, the J gene TRBJ2-1, with 13 bases that match TRBD2. The ends lost 3 bases at V and 7 bases at J; junction bases unmatched: 9. CDR3 length: 17 residues. Germline-derived CDR1 and CDR2 are SNHLY and FYNNEI.

The V gene is TRBV7-3, the J gene TRBJ1-6; 9 nucleotides agree with TRBD1. CDR3 length equals 16 residues. The junction had 10 bases not matched to a gene; V was cut back by 4 bases and J by 9 bases. Per germline, CDR1 SGHTA and CDR2 FQGTGA. CDR3 coding DNA: TGTGCCAGCAGCTCGGGGGGACAGGGCTACGGTTCACCCCTCCACTTT. Encoded protein: CASSSGGQGYGSPLHF. Filled out from reference TRBV7-3 and TRBJ1-6, the complete variable domain reads GAGVSQTPSNKVTEKGKYVELRCDPISGHTALYWYRQSLGQGPEFLIYFQGTGAADDSGLPNDRFFAVRPEGSVSTLKIQRTERGDSAVYLCASSSGGQGYGSPLHFGNGTRLTVT.

This clonotype was recorded many times. The chain uses TRBV2 and TRBJ1-2; D remains unclear. V was clipped by 5 bases and J by 5 bases, with 12 bases between them. The length of the CDR3 is 13 residues. The germline V gene has CDR1 SNHLY and CDR2 FYNNEI. CDR3 amino acids: CASSLSTDYGYTF. The CDR3 DNA follows: TGTGCCAGCAGTCTTTCGACGGATTATGGCTACACCTTC.

This sequence joins TRBV5-8 and TRBJ2-3, with D hard to call. V was pared by 2 bases and J by 2 bases, with 9 bases between. The CDR3 covers 14 residues. The germline V gene encodes CDR1 SGHTS and CDR2 YDEGEE. The CDR3 DNA is TGTGCCAGCAGCTTTGCACAGTCCACAGATACGCAGTATTTT. This sequence encodes CASSFAQSTDTQYF.

This clonotype was counted only a few times. The chain has TRBV7-9 and TRBJ2-7; D gene uncertain. The V end lost 1 base, the J end lost 7 bases, and 17 bases lay between the germline ends. In germline, CDR1 is SEHNR, CDR2 FQNEAQ (reference sequence). The CDR3 is made up of 15 amino acids. The DNA of the CDR3 is TGTGCCAGCAGCTTAGTGTGGGGTGGTGGAGATGAGCAGTACTTC. Protein: CASSLVWGGGDEQYF. The variable domain in full, with the rest retrieved from reference TRBV7-9 and TRBJ2-7, is DTGVSQNPRHKITKRGQNVTFRCDPISEHNRLYWYRQTLGQGPEFLTYFQNEAQLEKSRLLSDRFSAERPKGSFSTLEIQRTEQGDSAMYLCASSLVWGGGDEQYFGPGTRLTVT.

This clonotype came up many times. This rearrangement joins TRBV20-1 to TRBJ2-2, with D possibly matching TRBD2 (6 bases). CDR1 is DFQATT and CDR2 is SNEGSKA in the germline V gene (reference sequence). This CDR3 region has 15 residues. Deletions cut 3 bases from V and 2 bases from J, with 13 bases between. This chain's CDR3 is CSASADGGNTGELFF. The CDR3 DNA is TGCAGTGCTAGTGCTGACGGGGGAAACACCGGGGAGCTGTTTTTT.